The 32 T cell receptor beta chains below all came from one sample that was sequenced in a study of radiation and T cells in renal cell carcinoma (dated by TCRdb to 2020 to 2021). The time point label, read with the paper, signifies: blood 2 weeks post-SBRT. The treatment or condition label, read with the paper, signifies: 15 Gy SBRT to primary tumor, nephrectomy 4 weeks later. Library preparation was by the immunoSEQ multiplex PCR assay. The clones in this table, taken by TCRdb from immuneACCESS, are in-frame only. Not every clone is retained; where verified, under half of the shortfall comes from an unresolved V gene, and the cause of the rest is unknown. In this sample the table shows tens of thousands of clones, around 78% of which occur a single time. The ten biggest clones cover approximately 7% of the sample. The starting material was blood, obtained from a patient whose treatment included radiotherapy and nephrectomy. Source of these receptors: a man aged 60 to 75 with renal cell carcinoma.

The gene calls are TRBV4-1 and TRBJ2-1; the D gene is possibly TRBD1 (6 bases). The germline gives CDR1 MGHRA, CDR2 YSYEKL. CDR3 length equals 16 residues. Trimming removed 0 bases from V and 3 bases from J, with 12 bases in between. CDR3 sequence reads: CASSQESVRGYNEQFF. The CDR3 bases are TGCGCCAGCAGCCAAGAATCGGTCAGGGGCTACAATGAGCAGTTCTTC.

The chain carries TRBV7-9 and TRBJ2-5; a possible D gene is TRBD1 (6 bases). The CDR3 totals 16 residues. From germline, CDR1 is SEHNR and CDR2 FQNEAQ (reference sequence). With 5 bases removed from V and 2 bases from J, the gap between germline ends came to 18 bases. CDR3 loop: CASSIGQILRQETQYF. CDR3 DNA: TGTGCCAGCAGCATCGGACAGATCCTTAGGCAAGAGACCCAGTACTTC.

V gene TRBV7-2 combines with J gene TRBJ1-2; D not certain. This CDR3 is 18 amino acids long. V was clipped by 1 base and J by 0 bases, with 18 bases between them. The germline V gene encodes CDR1 SGHTA and CDR2 FQGNSA. The CDR3, as DNA: TGTGCCAGCAGCTTAGTGGGTTCACCCCTTTTTTCTAACTATGGCTACACCTTC. This gives the protein CASSLVGSPLFSNYGYTF.

The chain's CDR3 is CASSLVPGTALGYGYTF. In nucleotides, the CDR3 is TGTGCCAGCTCACTAGTCCCCGGGACAGCCCTAGGCTATGGCTACACCTTC. The rearrangement uses TRBV18 and TRBJ1-2; 7 nucleotides line up with TRBD1. Germline loops: CDR1 KGHSH, CDR2 LQKENI. This CDR3 spans 17 amino acids. J was trimmed by 4 bases and V by 4 bases; bases with no gene match: 15.

The chain employs TRBV7-2 and TRBJ2-3; 10 bases are shared with TRBD2. This CDR3 is built from 15 residues. Germline V gene sequence: CDR1 SGHTA, CDR2 FQGNSA. The V gene end was trimmed by 3 bases and the J gene end by 2 bases; junction bases not matched to a gene: 2. CDR3 loop: CASSFSGGSTDTQYF. The CDR3 DNA sequence: TGTGCCAGCAGCTTTAGCGGGGGGTCCACAGATACGCAGTATTTT.

The chain carries TRBV18 and TRBJ2-3; a weak D match, TRBD1 (5 bases). The CDR3 runs to 15 residues. The V end lost 5 bases, the J end lost 6 bases, and 18 bases lay between the germline ends. The germline V gene has CDR1 KGHSH and CDR2 LQKENI. Written as DNA, the CDR3 is TGTGCCAGCTCAAACCAACAGGACCTTCCGGATACGCAGTATTTT. Residues: CASSNQQDLPDTQYF.

DNA of the CDR3: TGTGCCAGCAGCTCGCACAGGACTCCGAACACTGAAGCTTTCTTT. Amino acids: CASSSHRTPNTEAFF. The chain has TRBV7-2 and TRBJ1-1; D might be TRBD1 (5 bases). Germline CDR1 reads SGHTA; CDR2 reads FQGNSA. V lost 4 bases to trimming and J lost 1 base, with 13 bases between them. This CDR3 spans 15 amino acids.

This clone was seen only a few times. The chain has TRBV7-9 and TRBJ1-2; no reliable D call. Germline V lookup: CDR1 SEHNR, CDR2 FQNEAQ (reference sequence). Trimming took off 3 bases at V and 6 bases at J, with 8 bases between the two ends. The CDR3 length is 12 residues. The DNA for the CDR3 is TGTGCCAGCAGCTTGGATGGTAATGGCTACACCTTC. Its translation: CASSLDGNGYTF.

This chain joins TRBV18 and TRBJ1-1; 7 nucleotides match TRBD1. Trimming took 3 bases from V and 12 from J; bases not matched to a gene: 10. The CDR3 has 13 amino acids. Germline V lookup: CDR1 KGHSH, CDR2 LQKENI. CDR3 residues: CASSPGTAQGPFF. The DNA of the CDR3 is TGTGCCAGCTCACCCGGGACAGCCCAAGGTCCTTTCTTT.

The chain links TRBV7-9 to TRBJ1-4, with 7 bases lining up with TRBD1. Germline V lookup: CDR1 SEHNR, CDR2 FQNEAQ (reference sequence). Trimming cost V 5 bases and J 5 bases; bases outside gene matches: 11. This CDR3 has 16 residues. The CDR3 nucleotides are TGTGCCAGCAGCGAGACGGACAGGAGTTTAAATGAAAAACTGTTTTTT. Its protein product is CASSETDRSLNEKLFF.

This clone showed up just a few times. This chain joins TRBV7-9 and TRBJ2-2; 7 bases agree with TRBD2. CDR3 length equals 16 residues. V shed 3 bases, J shed 7 bases, and the junction held 11 bases outside the gene matches. The germline CDR1 and CDR2 sequences are SEHNR and FQNEAQ (reference sequence). The DNA for the CDR3 is TGTGCCAGCAGCTTGGCAGGGAGGGATGTTATCGGGGAGCTGTTTTTT. Protein product: CASSLAGRDVIGELFF.

The rearrangement joins TRBV29-1 to TRBJ1-3; possibly TRBD1 for D (5 bases). Germline V lookup: CDR1 SQVTM, CDR2 ANQGSEA. CDR3 length: 14 amino acids. V lost 2 bases and J lost 0, with 8 bases in between. The DNA of the CDR3 is TGCAGCGTTGAAACAGGCCACTCTGGAAACACCATATATTTT. Translation gives CSVETGHSGNTIYF. Full variable domain (rest looked up from reference TRBV29-1 and TRBJ1-3): SAVISQKPSRDICQRGTSLTIQCQVDSQVTMMFWYRQQPGQSLTLIATANQGSEATYESGFVIDKFPISRPNLTFSTLTVSNMSPEDSSIYLCSVETGHSGNTIYFGEGSWLTVV.

V and J are TRBV5-1 and TRBJ2-7; D perhaps matches TRBD1 (6 bases). With 3 bases removed from V and 3 bases from J, the gap between germline ends came to 16 bases. The CDR3 is made up of 15 amino acids. Per germline, CDR1 SGHRS and CDR2 YFSETQ. CDR3 coding DNA: TGCGCCAGCAGCTATCAGGGGAACCCGGACTACGAGCAGTACTTC. Its protein product is CASSYQGNPDYEQYF. Full variable domain (missing parts from reference TRBV5-1 and TRBJ2-7): KAGVTQTPRYLIKTRGQQVTLSCSPISGHRSVSWYQQTPGQGLQFLFEYFSETQRNKGNFPGRFSGRQFSNSRSEMNVSTLELGDSALYLCASSYQGNPDYEQYFGPGTRLTVT.

This chain connects TRBV7-2 to TRBJ2-2; D unresolved. The length of the CDR3 is 12 residues. Germline CDR1 and CDR2: SGHTA and FQGNSA. Deletions cut 5 bases from V and 3 bases from J, with 4 bases between. The CDR3 is CASSRDTGELFF. DNA for the CDR3: TGTGCCAGCAGCCGGGACACCGGGGAGCTGTTTTTT. The entire variable domain, with the rest obtained from reference TRBV7-2 and TRBJ2-2, is as follows: GAGVSQSPSNKVTEKGKDVELRCDPISGHTALYWYRQSLGQGLEFLIYFQGNSAPDKSGLPSDRFSAERTGGSVSTLTIQRTQQEDSAVYLCASSRDTGELFFGEGSRLTVL.

The chain recombines TRBV30 with TRBJ1-4, with 10 bases matching TRBD1. V lost 3 bases to trimming and J lost 7 bases; unmatched junction nucleotides: 2. Germline V CDR1 and CDR2: GTSNPN, SVGIG (reference sequence). The CDR3 consists of 13 residues. This CDR3 reads CAWRDRGVEKLFF. CDR3 nucleotides: TGTGCCTGGAGGGACAGGGGGGTTGAAAAACTGTTTTTT.

The rearrangement links TRBV6-5 to TRBJ1-2; 10 bases map to TRBD1. This CDR3 contains 15 residues. V lost 4 bases, J lost 8 bases, and 10 bases stayed unmatched. The germline CDR1 and CDR2 sequences are MNHEY and SVGAGI. CDR3 amino acids: CASSSRDRGFGGYTF. For the CDR3, the DNA is TGTGCCAGCAGTTCCCGGGACAGGGGATTCGGGGGCTACACCTTC.

This clone was detected once. The CDR3 DNA follows: TGTGCCAGCAACGCGGTGAGGGACATTCAGTACTTC. It translates to CASNAVRDIQYF. The chain combines TRBV5-6 with TRBJ2-4; D may be TRBD2 (5 bases). There are 12 residues in the CDR3. V dropped 6 bases and J dropped 8 bases, with 12 bases sitting between them. CDR1 and CDR2 (germline): SGHDT, YYEEEE.

In this sample, this clone turned up a few times. The V gene is TRBV28, the J gene TRBJ2-5; 8 bases match TRBD2. The germline V gene has CDR1 MDHEN and CDR2 SYDVKM. V dropped 4 bases and J dropped 4; count of bases not matched to a gene: 5. The CDR3 has 14 amino acids. CDR3 coding DNA: TGTGCCAGCAGTTCACACCGGGGGGGAGAGACCCAGTACTTC. Translated: CASSSHRGGETQYF. Complete variable domain (other parts from reference TRBV28 and TRBJ2-5): DVKVTQSSRYLVKRTGEKVFLECVQDMDHENMFWYRQDPGLGLRLIYFSYDVKMKEKGDIPEGYSVSREKKERFSLILESASTNQTSMYLCASSSHRGGETQYFGPGTRLLVL.

V and J are TRBV5-6 and TRBJ1-1; no reliable D call. The CDR3 covers 13 residues. V was pared by 0 bases and J by 6 bases, with 9 bases between. CDR1 is SGHDT and CDR2 is YYEEEE in the germline V gene. The CDR3 region has the DNA TGTGCCAGCAGCTTGGCCCTGTCAGCTGAAGCTTTCTTT. As protein: CASSLALSAEAFF.

This clone was counted once. J is TRBJ1-1 and V is TRBV7-8; D call uncertain. The CDR3 is made up of 15 amino acids. Trimming removed 2 bases at V and 5 bases at J, with 15 bases between. From germline, CDR1 is SGHVS and CDR2 FQNEAQ. CDR3 sequence: CASSLIPGGYTEAFF. In DNA form, the CDR3 reads TGTGCCAGCAGCTTAATCCCGGGAGGGTATACTGAAGCTTTCTTT.

The V and J genes are TRBV7-2 and TRBJ2-1; 7 bases align to TRBD2. The CDR3 spans 14 residues. V trimming: 10 bases; J trimming: 6 bases; junction bases outside the gene matches: 12. CDR1 and CDR2 from the germline V gene are SGHTA and FQGNSA. CDR3 DNA: TGTGCCACGTCTGGGAGGGCCTTGTTCAATGAGCAGTTCTTC. Translating it yields CATSGRALFNEQFF.

The chain links TRBV30 to TRBJ1-1, with D tentatively TRBD1 (6 bases). The CDR3 extends over 13 amino acids. Trimming cost V 6 bases and J 0 bases, with 11 bases left between them. In germline, CDR1 is GTSNPN, CDR2 SVGIG (reference sequence). CDR3 residues: CACLQGMNTEAFF. The CDR3 bases are TGTGCCTGCTTACAGGGAATGAACACTGAAGCTTTCTTT.

This clone was picked up a small number of times. The rearrangement joins TRBV12-5 to TRBJ1-1; TRBD1 might be the D (5 bases). V lost 8 bases and J lost 5, with 12 bases in between. CDR3 size: 12 residues. CDR1 and CDR2 (germline): LGHNT, FRNRAP. The CDR3 region is CASRGGETEAFF. CDR3 coding DNA: TGTGCTAGTCGGGGCGGGGAAACTGAAGCTTTCTTT.

In nucleotides, the CDR3 is TGTGCCAGCAGCAACAGGGGTATATTTCCAGACTATGGCTACACCTTC. It codes for CASSNRGIFPDYGYTF. The V gene is TRBV6-6, the J gene TRBJ1-2, with 7 bases matching TRBD1. This CDR3 comprises 16 residues. Germline V gene sequence: CDR1 MNHNY, CDR2 SVGAGI (reference sequence). V dropped 6 bases and J dropped 3; count of bases not matched to a gene: 13.

This clone was seen only once. This chain links TRBV13 with TRBJ1-3, with D possibly TRBD1 on 6 matching bases. V was clipped by 2 bases and J by 2 bases, with 19 bases between them. This CDR3 has 18 amino acids. Germline loops: CDR1 PRHDT, CDR2 FYEKMQ (reference sequence). Here the CDR3 reads CASSLITQGQRPGNTIYF. The CDR3 DNA sequence: TGTGCCAGCAGCTTAATCACCCAGGGGCAGCGGCCTGGAAACACCATATATTTT.

The J gene is TRBJ1-5, the V gene TRBV6-1, with no clear D. Germline CDR1 and CDR2: MNHNS and SASEGT. Deletions cut 4 bases from V and 5 bases from J, with 12 bases between. CDR3 length: 14 residues. In DNA, the CDR3 is TGTGCCAGCAGTGGTGACGGGTCCTATCAGCCCCAGCATTTT. Its translation: CASSGDGSYQPQHF.

The chain carries TRBV7-2 and TRBJ1-4, with D unclear. V shed 4 bases and J shed 8 bases, with 11 bases lying between them. The CDR3 has 13 residues. Germline V gene sequence: CDR1 SGHTA, CDR2 FQGNSA. CDR3 sequence (DNA): TGTGCCAGCAGCTCGTGGACTGGGGAAAAACTGTTTTTT. Amino acids: CASSSWTGEKLFF.

This clone was seen a few times. This chain connects TRBV2 to TRBJ2-1; 10 bases align to TRBD2. Trimming removed 6 bases from V and 3 bases from J; junction bases left unmatched: 8. Germline lookup yields CDR1 SNHLY and CDR2 FYNNEI. The CDR3 is 16 amino acids. The CDR3 sequence: CASRSSGGAFYNEQFF. The CDR3 region has the DNA TGTGCCAGCAGATCCAGCGGGGGGGCCTTCTACAATGAGCAGTTCTTC.

V usage is TRBV7-3 and J usage is TRBJ2-1, with 12 bases identical to TRBD2. V dropped 4 bases and J dropped 9; count of bases not matched to a gene: 7. CDR3 length: 15 amino acids. CDR1 and CDR2 from the germline V gene are SGHTA and FQGTGA. This chain's CDR3 is CASSSRTSGIAEQFF. CDR3 in DNA: TGTGCCAGCAGCTCAAGGACTAGCGGGATTGCTGAGCAGTTCTTC.

In this sample, this clone turned up once. CDR3 bases: TGTGCCAGCAGTTACTTTTCGGGGGATAATGAAAAACTGTTTTTT. Protein: CASSYFSGDNEKLFF. The chain links TRBV6-5 to TRBJ1-4; D might be TRBD1 (5 bases). The CDR3 runs 15 residues. The germline gives CDR1 MNHEY, CDR2 SVGAGI. Trimming took 1 base from V and 4 from J, leaving 10 bases between them.

This chain uses TRBV2 with TRBJ1-1, with 8 bases lining up with TRBD1. With V trimmed by 7 bases and J by 0 bases, 4 bases remained unmatched. In germline, CDR1 is SNHLY, CDR2 FYNNEI. CDR3 length: 14 residues. The DNA of the CDR3 is TGTGCCAGCACCCCGGACAGGGTGAACACTGAAGCTTTCTTT. Its protein is CASTPDRVNTEAFF.

This clone was picked up a small number of times. The V and J genes are TRBV5-1 and TRBJ2-5, with D possibly TRBD1 on 6 matching bases. CDR1 is SGHRS and CDR2 is YFSETQ in the germline V gene. This CDR3 is built from 14 residues. Trimming cost V 2 bases and J 3 bases, with 11 bases left between them. In DNA form, the CDR3 reads TGCGCCAGCAGCTTCACAGGGAAGGAAGAGACCCAGTACTTC. It codes for CASSFTGKEETQYF.